This entry features one TCR beta chain sequence. The length of the CDR3 is 15 residues. Unmatched junction bases numbered 7, after V lost 5 bases and J lost 2 bases. Germline V gene lookup returns CDR1 LNHDA and CDR2 SQIVND (reference sequence). This sample stems from a study of control samples from healthy donors and cancer patients. The protocol was immunoSEQ multiplex PCR, while the TCRdb copy is restricted to in-frame clones and leaves out a portion. Among some 100,000 clones, about nine tenths were seen once, and the ten largest hold 4% to 5.5%. Sequencing was performed on blood. The TCR originated in a human donor in good health. The donor label of this sample is uncertain. The rearrangement links TRBV19 to TRBJ1-2; TRBD1 matches 8 bases. The CDR3 here is CASSPRTGQNYGYTF. In DNA, the CDR3 is TGTGCCAGTAGTCCGAGGACAGGGCAGAACTATGGCTACACCTTC.